The source of this T cell receptor beta chain is a study of T-cell memory formation after mild COVID-19. TCRdb used MiXCR to reprocess the 5' RACE reads, holding one entry per CDR3 protein. Among fewer than 450,000 distinct CDR3 sequences listed, over 20% were seen once. Germline V gene data show CDR1 as DFQATT and CDR2 as SNEGSKA (reference sequence). Trimming removed 7 bases from V and 0 bases from J, with 13 bases in between. The length of the CDR3 is 14 residues. This clonotype was seen more than once but under ten times. The TCR sequence derives from an adult woman who had mild COVID-19 (a few samples of this study predate the infection). Cell type and time point are not known. This chain connects TRBV20-1 to TRBJ2-4; TRBD2 might be the D (5 bases). Sequenced sample: PBMCs or a T cell subset sorted from them (not recorded which). The CDR3 DNA sequence: TGCAGTGGCTCGGACTCCCTAGCCAAAAACATTCAGTACTTC. Its translation: CSGSDSLAKNIQYF.